Below are 29 T cell receptor beta chains sequenced from a single sample in a study of T cells in Graves' hyperthyroidism and ophthalmopathy. Amplified regions were TCR beta CDR3 sequences from RNA transcripts. First-round RT-PCR of the TCR CDR3 relied on the HTBI primer set. From the multiplex PCR reads, TCRdb called clonotypes with MiXCR, one entry per CDR3 protein. The sample contains approximately 600,000 distinct CDR3 sequences, around 21% of which appear only once. Material: blood. These receptors were taken from a man in his thirties or forties with Graves' ophthalmopathy.

As regards this clonotype: Mismatch with germline at one junction end may stem from a read error. This chain joins TRBV20-1 and TRBJ2-6; 10 bases match TRBD1. The germline gives CDR1 DFQATT, CDR2 SNEGSKA (reference sequence). This CDR3 is 17 amino acids long. CDR3: CGASGDRGEAGANVLTF. The CDR3 coding sequence is TGCGGTGCCAGCGGGGACAGGGGTGAAGCTGGGGCCAACGTCCTGACTTTC.

In this sample, this clonotype turned up many times. This chain links TRBV2 with TRBJ2-3; the D gene could be TRBD1 or TRBD2 (5 bases each). Germline lookup yields CDR1 SNHLY and CDR2 FYNNEI. V lost 5 bases, J lost 6 bases, and 18 bases lay in between. The CDR3 is 15 amino acids. Here the CDR3 DNA reads TGTGCCAGCAGTAGGGACGCCCGGGCCGGGGATACGCAGTATTTT. The encoded protein is CASSRDARAGDTQYF.

This clonotype appeared a few times. The chain couples TRBV11-2 to TRBJ1-2; D is perhaps TRBD1 (6 bases). Looked up from germline, CDR1 is SGHAT and CDR2 is FQNNGV. The CDR3 has 16 amino acids. V dropped 0 bases and J dropped 8 bases, with 19 bases sitting between them. The CDR3 sequence is CASSLDQLTRGSGYTF. The DNA for the CDR3 is TGTGCCAGCAGCTTAGATCAATTGACCAGGGGATCGGGCTACACCTTC.

The rearrangement links TRBV10-3 to TRBJ2-7; 8 bases fit TRBD1. Germline trimming cut 9 bases from V and 3 bases from J; bases unmatched to any gene: 4. Germline V gene lookup returns CDR1 ENHRY and CDR2 SYGVKD. This CDR3 has 12 residues. CDR3 nucleotide sequence: TGTGCCATAGGACAGGGCTTCTACGAGCAGTACTTC. Protein: CAIGQGFYEQYF.

This clonotype was seen only a few times. The V call is TRBV4-2, the J call TRBJ2-1; TRBD2 agrees at 13 bases. CDR3 size: 16 residues. Germline CDR1 and CDR2: LGHNA and YNFKEQ. Unmatched junction bases numbered 3, after V lost 0 bases and J lost 7 bases. In nucleotides, the CDR3 is TGTGCCAGCAGCCAAGATTGGACTAGCGGGAGTAATGAGCAGTTCTTC. Translation gives CASSQDWTSGSNEQFF.

There are a few counts of this clonotype. The V and J genes are TRBV27 and TRBJ2-2; D possibly corresponds to TRBD1 (6 bases). Looked up from germline, CDR1 is MNHEY and CDR2 is SMNVEV (reference sequence). This CDR3 comprises 16 residues. The V end was cut by 0 bases, the J end by 7 bases, with 15 bases between. CDR3 region: CASSLSSIRGFGELFF. The CDR3 DNA is TGTGCCAGCAGTTTATCCTCAATCAGGGGATTCGGGGAGCTGTTTTTT.

This clonotype was counted a few times. J is TRBJ2-7 and V is TRBV28; possibly TRBD1 for D (6 bases). V lost 6 bases, J lost 0 bases, and 18 bases lay in between. Per germline, CDR1 MDHEN and CDR2 SYDVKM. The CDR3 has 16 amino acids. CDR3 sequence: CASSQRQALSSYEQYF. The CDR3 coding sequence is TGTGCCAGCAGCCAAAGACAGGCACTATCCTCCTACGAGCAGTACTTC.

The genes are TRBV6-5 and TRBJ2-7; D possibly corresponds to TRBD2 (5 bases). Trimming cost V 2 bases and J 0 bases, with 11 bases left between them. From germline, CDR1 is MNHEY and CDR2 SVGAGI. CDR3 size: 15 residues. The CDR3 region is CASSYGHGDSYEQYF. The DNA of the CDR3 is TGTGCCAGCAGTTACGGTCACGGGGACTCCTACGAGCAGTACTTC.

This clonotype has just a few counts. The V and J genes are TRBV27 and TRBJ2-3; no definite D call. Looked up from germline, CDR1 is MNHEY and CDR2 is SMNVEV (reference sequence). V dropped 0 bases and J dropped 3 bases, with 13 bases sitting between them. This CDR3 region has 16 residues. The CDR3 region is CASSLSKDVMTDTQYF. CDR3 bases: TGTGCCAGCAGTTTATCGAAGGACGTTATGACAGATACGCAGTATTTT.

The rearrangement joins TRBV13 to TRBJ2-1; no definite D call. Looked up from germline, CDR1 is PRHDT and CDR2 is FYEKMQ (reference sequence). V lost 6 bases, J lost 3 bases, and 15 bases lay in between. The CDR3 covers 15 residues. This chain's CDR3 is CASSQLGPRYNEQFF. CDR3 nucleotides: TGTGCCAGCAGTCAACTCGGGCCTCGCTACAATGAGCAGTTCTTC.

This clonotype was seen a handful of times. The chain combines TRBV7-3 with TRBJ2-1; a possible D gene is TRBD2 (5 bases). The CDR3 has 13 residues. Trimming removed 3 bases from V and 9 bases from J, with 12 bases in between. The germline gives CDR1 SGHTA, CDR2 FQGTGA. The chain's CDR3 is CASSLDGKGEQFF. CDR3 DNA sequence: TGTGCCAGCAGCTTGGACGGGAAAGGTGAGCAGTTCTTC.

This clonotype was seen a handful of times. The chain employs TRBV7-2 and TRBJ1-6; D perhaps matches TRBD1 (5 bases). This CDR3 spans 14 amino acids. CDR1 and CDR2 (germline): SGHTA, FQGNSA. V shed 3 bases and J shed 8 bases, with 11 bases lying between them. DNA of the CDR3: TGTGCCAGCAGCTTGGGGGTAGGGGATTCACCCCTCCACTTT. Amino acid sequence: CASSLGVGDSPLHF.

As DNA, the CDR3 is TGTGCTAGAAGCGGGGGTCTAAACACCGGGGAGCTGTTTTTT. Translated: CARSGGLNTGELFF. This chain connects TRBV7-7 to TRBJ2-2; TRBD2 matches 8 bases. This CDR3 is 14 amino acids long. Germline V gene sequence: CDR1 SSHAT, CDR2 FNYEAQ (reference sequence).

This clonotype was counted between two and nine times. The conserved final phenylalanine or tryptophan is absent from the CDR3, which likely points to a read error. V gene TRBV30 combines with J gene TRBJ2-7; possible D gene TRBD1, 5 bases. CDR1 is GTSNPN and CDR2 is SVGIG in the germline V gene (reference sequence). V gave up 2 bases and J gave up 3 bases, with 8 bases separating them. CDR3 size: 12 residues. Written as DNA, the CDR3 is TGTGCCTGGAGTCCCCAGGGCTACGAGCAGTACCTC. This encodes CAWSPQGYEQYL.

At least ten counts were recorded for this clonotype. V is TRBV20-1 and J is TRBJ2-5; possibly TRBD1 or TRBD2 for D (5 bases each). This CDR3 has 12 residues. Germline values: CDR1 DFQATT, CDR2 SNEGSKA (reference sequence). The CDR3 here is CRVGETEETQYF. CDR3 DNA sequence: TGCAGGGTGGGGGAGACAGAAGAGACCCAGTACTTC.

At least ten counts were recorded for this clonotype. This chain joins TRBV2 and TRBJ2-7, with 7 bases aligning to TRBD1. The CDR3 is 13 amino acids. V lost 4 bases and J lost 3; bases outside the gene matches: 3. Germline V gene data show CDR1 as SNHLY and CDR2 as FYNNEI. This CDR3 reads CASSVTGYYEQYF. The CDR3 nucleotides read TGTGCCAGCAGTGTGACAGGGTACTACGAGCAGTACTTC.

The chain has TRBV20-1 and TRBJ2-7; TRBD2 is a possible D gene (6 bases). Trimming stripped 3 bases from V and 0 bases from J, with 12 bases between. Germline V gene data show CDR1 as DFQATT and CDR2 as SNEGSKA (reference sequence). The CDR3 extends over 14 amino acids. The CDR3 sequence is CSASTGSPSYEQYF. The CDR3 bases are TGCAGTGCTAGTACCGGGAGCCCCTCCTACGAGCAGTACTTC.

This clonotype has more than one count but fewer than ten. The gene calls are TRBV20-1 and TRBJ2-7; D perhaps matches TRBD1 (8 bases). This CDR3 is 14 amino acids long. Germline loops: CDR1 DFQATT, CDR2 SNEGSKA (reference sequence). Trimming stripped 0 bases from V and 4 bases from J, with 13 bases between. CDR3 coding DNA: TGCAGTGCTAGAGATACAGGGGGGGGATACGAGCAGTACTTC. It codes for CSARDTGGGYEQYF.

The chain is built from TRBV29-1 and TRBJ2-1; 8 nucleotides match TRBD2. From germline, CDR1 is SQVTM and CDR2 ANQGSEA. After removal of 3 bases from V and 4 bases from J, the junction contained 5 bases not matched to a gene. This CDR3 contains 14 residues. The CDR3 DNA sequence: TGCAGCGTTGACTTCGGGAGGGGGTACAATGAGCAGTTCTTC. Translation gives CSVDFGRGYNEQFF.

The genes are TRBV2 and TRBJ2-5, with a possible D match to TRBD2 (5 bases). Germline-derived CDR1 and CDR2 are SNHLY and FYNNEI. The length of the CDR3 is 15 residues. The V end was cut by 7 bases, the J end by 3 bases, with 18 bases between. The CDR3 here is CASIPFRGGKETQYF. Here the CDR3 DNA reads TGTGCCAGCATACCTTTTCGGGGTGGAAAAGAGACCCAGTACTTC.

V and J are TRBV28 and TRBJ2-1; the match to TRBD1 covers 8 bases. Germline lookup yields CDR1 MDHEN and CDR2 SYDVKM. This CDR3 spans 15 amino acids. V dropped 6 bases and J dropped 4; count of bases not matched to a gene: 8. DNA of the CDR3: TGTGCCAGCAGGTACCCAGGGGGCTCTTACAATGAGCAGTTCTTC. As protein: CASRYPGGSYNEQFF.

This clonotype was detected only a few times. V usage is TRBV7-2 and J usage is TRBJ1-5; D call uncertain. Per germline, CDR1 SGHTA and CDR2 FQGNSA. This CDR3 region has 16 residues. V shed 5 bases and J shed 5 bases, with 19 bases lying between them. The CDR3 nucleotides are TGTGCCAGCAGCCATCGTGTATGGGGTGCCGATCAGCCCCAGCATTTT. It specifies CASSHRVWGADQPQHF.

The table lists this clonotype with a few counts. The V gene is TRBV20-1, the J gene TRBJ2-7; 7 bases line up with TRBD1. Germline V gives CDR1 DFQATT, CDR2 SNEGSKA (reference sequence). Germline trimming cut 4 bases from V and 0 bases from J; bases unmatched to any gene: 6. The CDR3 extends over 14 amino acids. In DNA, the CDR3 is TGCAGTGCTACAGACAGGGTTCGCTCCTACGAGCAGTACTTC. The encoded protein is CSATDRVRSYEQYF.

The chain links TRBV7-9 to TRBJ2-7; 7 nucleotides line up with TRBD1. The germline V gene has CDR1 SEHNR and CDR2 FQNEAQ (reference sequence). Losses at the gene ends were 1 base for V and 5 bases for J; bases not matched to a gene: 8. The CDR3 has 15 amino acids. As DNA, the CDR3 is TGTGCCAGCAGCTTAGTCGGCGGACAGGATCACGAGCAGTACTTC. It translates to CASSLVGGQDHEQYF.

This clonotype was counted between two and nine times. The chain couples TRBV5-1 to TRBJ2-2; no firm D call. The CDR3 covers 15 residues. Trimming removed 0 bases from V and 2 bases from J, with 8 bases in between. The germline CDR1 and CDR2 sequences are SGHRS and YFSETQ. This chain's CDR3 is CASSLAQINTGELFF. The CDR3 bases are TGCGCCAGCAGCTTGGCTCAAATCAACACCGGGGAGCTGTTTTTT.

There are a few counts of this clonotype. V gene TRBV7-2 combines with J gene TRBJ1-6; D may be TRBD1 (6 bases). CDR1 is SGHTA and CDR2 is FQGNSA in the germline V gene. CDR3 size: 17 residues. Trimming cost V 2 bases and J 3 bases, with 14 bases left between them. The CDR3 DNA is TGTGCCAGCAGCTTATCGCCAGGGGAAAGCTATAATTCACCCCTCCACTTT. It is translated as CASSLSPGESYNSPLHF.

V usage is TRBV5-1 and J usage is TRBJ2-4, with a tentative D call TRBD2 (6 bases). V lost 4 bases, J lost 0 bases, and 17 bases lay in between. The CDR3 extends over 17 amino acids. In germline, CDR1 is SGHRS, CDR2 YFSETQ. The CDR3 coding sequence is TGCGCCAGCAGCCCGGACGGGAGTAGAATAGCCAAAAACATTCAGTACTTC. Its translation is CASSPDGSRIAKNIQYF.

The chain recombines TRBV10-3 with TRBJ1-1; TRBD1 is a possible D gene (6 bases). The CDR3 sequence is 11 residues long. The germline V and J ends were trimmed by 10 bases and 7 bases, with 13 bases remaining between them. Germline-derived CDR1 and CDR2 are ENHRY and SYGVKD. The CDR3 here is CATRQDLEAFF. The CDR3 DNA sequence: TGTGCCACTCGACAGGACCTTGAAGCTTTCTTT.

V gene TRBV6-2 or TRBV6-3 combines with J gene TRBJ1-2; tentative D call: TRBD1 (5 bases). The length of the CDR3 is 14 residues. Germline values: CDR1 MNHEY, CDR2 SVGEGT. With 6 bases removed from V and 4 bases from J, the gap between germline ends came to 15 bases. CDR3 in amino acids: CASSTLQATYGYTF. The DNA for the CDR3 is TGTGCCAGCAGCACATTACAGGCCACCTATGGCTACACCTTC.